The 3 T cell receptor beta chains in this list originate from one sample, sequenced in a study of Graves' ophthalmopathy and Graves' hyperthyroidism. The TCR beta CDR3 regions underwent amplification from RNA transcripts. First-round RT-PCR relied on HTBI primers, and a second-round multiplex PCR came next. TCRdb re-called the multiplex PCR reads with MiXCR, one entry per CDR3 protein. This table has hundreds of thousands of distinct CDR3 sequences, 20% to 25% appearing once. Material: peripheral blood. These receptor sequences come from a woman younger than 35 with stable Graves' hyperthyroidism.

This clonotype has only a few counts. This chain uses TRBV7-9 with TRBJ2-4; no clear D gene. Trimming took 1 base from V and 8 from J, leaving 15 bases between them. Germline loops: CDR1 SEHNR, CDR2 FQNEAQ (reference sequence). The CDR3 totals 15 residues. In DNA form, the CDR3 reads TGTGCCAGCAGCTTAGTTTATGGGAAGAGCGACATTCAGTACTTC. This gives the protein CASSLVYGKSDIQYF.

The V and J genes are TRBV18 and TRBJ2-7; 8 bases match TRBD2. The V segment lost 0 bases and the J segment 0 bases; nucleotides outside the gene matches: 4. This CDR3 is 16 amino acids long. Germline V CDR1 and CDR2: KGHSH, LQKENI. Written as DNA, the CDR3 is TGTGCCAGCTCACCACCGGCAAGCGGGAGCTCCTACGAGCAGTACTTC. Protein sequence: CASSPPASGSSYEQYF.

This clonotype was picked up many times. The chain links TRBV10-3 to TRBJ2-5, with 10 bases matching TRBD2. Trimming cost V 11 bases and J 4 bases; bases outside gene matches: 22. Germline values: CDR1 ENHRY, CDR2 SYGVKD. The CDR3 totals 18 residues. The chain's CDR3 is CASGVGTSGKGYRETQYF. In DNA, the CDR3 is TGTGCCTCAGGAGTCGGTACTAGCGGGAAAGGTTATAGAGAGACCCAGTACTTC.